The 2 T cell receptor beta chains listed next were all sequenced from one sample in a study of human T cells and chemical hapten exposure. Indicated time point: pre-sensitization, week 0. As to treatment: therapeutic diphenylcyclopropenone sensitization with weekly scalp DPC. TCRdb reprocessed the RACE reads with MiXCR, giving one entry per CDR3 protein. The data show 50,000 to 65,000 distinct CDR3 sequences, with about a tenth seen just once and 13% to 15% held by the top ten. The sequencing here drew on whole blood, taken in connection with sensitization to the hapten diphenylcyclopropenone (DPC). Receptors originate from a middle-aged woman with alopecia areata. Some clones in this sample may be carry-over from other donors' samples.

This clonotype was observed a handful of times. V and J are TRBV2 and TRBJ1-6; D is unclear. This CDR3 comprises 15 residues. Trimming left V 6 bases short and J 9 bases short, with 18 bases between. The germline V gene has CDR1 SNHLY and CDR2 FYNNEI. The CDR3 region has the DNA TGTGCCAGCAGGACTTCGGGCAGTCGGCTTTCACCCCTCCACTTT. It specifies CASRTSGSRLSPLHF.

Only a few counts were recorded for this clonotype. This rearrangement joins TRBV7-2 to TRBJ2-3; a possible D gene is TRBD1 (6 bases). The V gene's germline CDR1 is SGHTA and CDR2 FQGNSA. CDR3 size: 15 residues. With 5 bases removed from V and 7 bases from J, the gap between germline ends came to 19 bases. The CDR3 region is CASSQTGTRKNTQYF. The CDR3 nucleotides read TGTGCCAGCAGCCAAACAGGGACGAGGAAAAATACGCAGTATTTT. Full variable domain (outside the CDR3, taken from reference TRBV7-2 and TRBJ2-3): GAGVSQSPSNKVTEKGKDVELRCDPISGHTALYWYRQSLGQGLEFLIYFQGNSAPDKSGLPSDRFSAERTGGSVSTLTIQRTQQEDSAVYLCASSQTGTRKNTQYFGPGTRLTVL.